The 9 T cell receptor beta chains in this list originate from one sample, sequenced in a study of shared clonotypes between healthy human individuals. TCRdb's copy holds only in-frame clones and misses some; the assay was immunoSEQ multiplex PCR. The profile shows a few hundred thousand clones, less than 75% of them singletons. Sequencing was carried out using memory CD4+ T cells sorted from blood. Subset denoted: CD45RA-negative fraction. The receptors derive from a young man in good health.

The chain is built from TRBV7-8 and TRBJ1-1; D is undetermined. V was shortened by 1 base and J by 1 base, with 4 bases between the two germline ends. Germline assignment: CDR1 SGHVS and CDR2 FQNEAQ. This CDR3 is 13 amino acids long. Here the CDR3 DNA reads TGTGCCAGCAGCTTAGTACAGAACACTGAAGCTTTCTTT. Translation: CASSLVQNTEAFF.

This clone was detected only once. J is TRBJ1-6 and V is TRBV30; D possibly corresponds to TRBD1 (6 bases). The CDR3 runs 15 residues. Germline CDR1 reads GTSNPN; CDR2 reads SVGIG (reference sequence). Trimming stripped 5 bases from V and 7 bases from J, with 18 bases between. This CDR3 reads CAWRVAGAENSPLHF. The CDR3 coding sequence is TGTGCCTGGCGGGTAGCGGGGGCAGAGAATTCACCCCTCCACTTT.

The sample holds a few counts of this clone. The V gene is TRBV12-5, the J gene TRBJ2-2; TRBD1 matches at 7 bases. In germline, CDR1 is LGHNT, CDR2 FRNRAP. The ends lost 1 base at V and 5 bases at J; junction bases unmatched: 4. This CDR3 has 15 amino acids. As DNA, the CDR3 is TGTGCTAGTGGTTTGGGACAGGGAAGGACCGGGGAGCTGTTTTTT. Protein sequence: CASGLGQGRTGELFF.

CDR3 residues: CASRYDRGQTYEQYF. CDR3 DNA sequence: TGTGCCAGCAGGTATGACAGGGGGCAAACCTACGAGCAGTACTTC. The chain joins TRBV2 to TRBJ2-7; 10 bases are a match to TRBD1. The germline CDR1 and CDR2 sequences are SNHLY and FYNNEI. This CDR3 region has 15 residues. After removal of 6 bases from V and 2 bases from J, the junction contained 7 bases not matched to a gene.

The chain links TRBV27 to TRBJ2-3; 9 positions agree with TRBD2. Trimming cost V 8 bases and J 5 bases; bases outside gene matches: 17. The CDR3 spans 17 residues. Germline V gene sequence: CDR1 MNHEY, CDR2 SMNVEV (reference sequence). CDR3 nucleotides: TGTGCCAGCTCCCCCCTCTACCTCGCGGGAGGGAAAGATACGCAGTATTTT. This codes for CASSPLYLAGGKDTQYF.

This chain joins TRBV5-1 and TRBJ2-1; D not resolved. Trimming pared 1 base from V and 7 bases from J, leaving 12 bases between. This CDR3 is 14 amino acids long. From germline, CDR1 is SGHRS and CDR2 YFSETQ. CDR3 in DNA: TGCGCCAGCAGCTTGACCGTTGGTTCGAATGAGCAGTTCTTC. Its protein is CASSLTVGSNEQFF. The full variable domain, completed using reference TRBV5-1 and TRBJ2-1, is KAGVTQTPRYLIKTRGQQVTLSCSPISGHRSVSWYQQTPGQGLQFLFEYFSETQRNKGNFPGRFSGRQFSNSRSEMNVSTLELGDSALYLCASSLTVGSNEQFFGPGTRLTVL.

The chain couples TRBV19 to TRBJ1-5; D is ambiguous. Germline values: CDR1 LNHDA, CDR2 SQIVND (reference sequence). Trimming took off 2 bases at V and 6 bases at J, with 5 bases between the two ends. The length of the CDR3 is 12 residues. CDR3 residues: CASSIHVQPQHF. The CDR3 bases are TGTGCCAGTAGTATACACGTTCAGCCCCAGCATTTT. The full variable domain, in which reference TRBV19 and TRBJ1-5 provide the parts outside the CDR3, is DGGITQSPKYLFRKEGQNVTLSCEQNLNHDAMYWYRQDPGQGLRLIYYSQIVNDFQKGDIAEGYSVSREKKESFPLTVTSAQKNPTAFYLCASSIHVQPQHFGDGTRLSIL.

This rearrangement joins TRBV28 to TRBJ2-1, with 7 positions matching TRBD1. The CDR3 is 13 amino acids. The J segment lost 4 bases and the V segment lost 4 bases, leaving 1 base of the junction unmatched. Per the germline V gene, CDR1 is MDHEN and CDR2 is SYDVKM. This CDR3 reads CASSWGQYNEQFF. The CDR3 nucleotides read TGTGCCAGCAGTTGGGGACAGTACAATGAGCAGTTCTTC.

The chain couples TRBV5-5 to TRBJ1-2; tentative D call: TRBD1 (6 bases). CDR1 SGHKS and CDR2 YYEKEE come from the germline V gene (reference sequence). The length of the CDR3 is 18 residues. Trimming removed 1 base at V and 4 bases at J, with 23 bases between. The CDR3 loop is CASSLLQTIGGLGYGYTF. The CDR3 coding sequence is TGTGCCAGCAGCTTGTTACAAACCATCGGGGGGCTAGGCTATGGCTACACCTTC.